The following is a T cell receptor beta chain sequence with its context. The CDR3 consists of 16 residues. V was pared by 5 bases and J by 5 bases, with 21 bases between. The germline V gene has CDR1 LNHDA and CDR2 SQIVND (reference sequence). In the study's own analysis: Counts of nucleated cells, estimated from reference gene primer amplification, were obtained. The method was immunoSEQ multiplex PCR; TCRdb's version includes in-frame clones alone and lacks a portion of them. V, J and clone size are taken as reported in that table, and D and trimming were inferred from the DNA itself. Of approximately 190,000 clones in the sample, under 90% were seen once. This sample was taken from a study of blood T cell repertoires in COVID-19. As for the study in general: In each case, the material was cDNA or gDNA derived from T cells, B-cell-depleted T cells, or PBMCs.

The J gene is TRBJ1-2, the V gene TRBV19; TRBD1 is a possible D gene (6 bases). Sequencing was performed on peripheral blood. The origin of this receptor is a man aged 25 to 40 with active or convalescent COVID-19. CDR3 region: CASSSDGTPVGYGYTF. Written as DNA, the CDR3 is TGTGCCAGTAGTTCGGATGGGACACCAGTTGGATATGGCTACACCTTC.